This TCR beta chain originates from a study of T cells in Graves' hyperthyroidism and ophthalmopathy. Study-level points and caveats: A model using 13 V-J features told ophthalmopathy apart from stable hyperthyroidism.

Authors of the study amplified TCR beta CDR3 regions from RNA transcripts. The HTBI set primed first-round TCR CDR3 RT-PCR. MiXCR, run by TCRdb on the multiplex PCR reads, gives a single entry per CDR3 protein. Among 500,000 to 750,000 distinct CDR3 sequences listed, approximately 44% were seen once. This clonotype was counted at least ten times. Its target is not known. The CDR3 covers 14 residues. Deletions cut 7 bases from V and 5 bases from J, with 17 bases between. In patients aged 18 to 65, hyperthyroidism was newly diagnosed, with duration under 2 months. Exclusion followed for patients with uncontrolled infection, other autoimmune disease, pregnancy or lactation.

The rearrangement uses TRBV12-3 or TRBV12-4 and TRBJ1-1; D may be TRBD1 (6 bases). The specimen was peripheral blood or thyroid tissue (not recorded which). The TCR originated in a woman aged 18 to 35 with Graves' hyperthyroidism. DNA of the CDR3: TGTGCCAGCACCTTTTCACAGGGTTCGACTGAAGCTTTCTTT. This codes for CASTFSQGSTEAFF.